The entry below gives a single T cell receptor (beta chain) sequence along with its context. The target antigen is unknown. CDR1 MNHEY and CDR2 SMNVEV come from the germline V gene (reference sequence). V was pared by 6 bases and J by 1 base, with 9 bases of the junction left unmatched. CDR3 length: 16 amino acids. Every TCR beta cDNA library bore unique molecular identifiers. The T cell input of roughly 0.95 to 10 million gave 400,000 to 500,000 cDNA molecules. TCRdb redid the calling of the PCR reads with MiXCR, one entry per CDR3 protein. The table has approximately 400,000 distinct CDR3 sequences, approximately 33% seen once. This record comes from a study of post-analysis software for immune sequencing data. The wider study: The cohort encompassed relapsing-remitting, secondary progressive and progressive-relapsing multiple sclerosis disease courses. Study observations and caveats: There was significantly lower normalized Chao1 diversity in multiple sclerosis patients than in controls. There were about five TRBV segments more frequent in patients than controls, and TRBV5-6, TRBV5-1 and TRBV20-1 were among them.

The source material was blood. The TCR was taken from a girl between 5 and 17 years old with multiple sclerosis. The chain joins TRBV27 to TRBJ2-3; 8 nucleotides line up with TRBD2. This chain's CDR3 is CASSKTRRGGTDTQYF. The CDR3 DNA reads as TGTGCCAGCAGCAAGACGAGGCGGGGGGGCACAGATACGCAGTATTTT.